The TCR beta chain described here comes from a study of blood T cell repertoires in COVID-19. Study overall: T cells, B-cell-depleted T cells, or PBMCs supplied cDNA or gDNA.

Some clones are missing from TCRdb's copy, which holds only in-frame ones; the method was immunoSEQ multiplex PCR. This table holds 200,000 to 250,000 clones, roughly 80% found once. A Seattle source enrolled patients during active infection and followed them longitudinally. CDR1 MGHRA and CDR2 YSYEKL come from the germline V gene. The CDR3 has 17 residues. With 0 bases removed from V and 0 bases from J, the gap between germline ends came to 12 bases. The rearrangement links TRBV4-1 to TRBJ1-3; D perhaps matches TRBD1 (6 bases). Sequencing input: peripheral blood. The clonotype comes from a woman older than 75 with COVID-19, enrolled during active disease. CDR3: CASSQDRGAISGNTIYF. DNA for the CDR3: TGCGCCAGCAGCCAAGACAGGGGAGCCATCTCTGGAAACACCATATATTTT.